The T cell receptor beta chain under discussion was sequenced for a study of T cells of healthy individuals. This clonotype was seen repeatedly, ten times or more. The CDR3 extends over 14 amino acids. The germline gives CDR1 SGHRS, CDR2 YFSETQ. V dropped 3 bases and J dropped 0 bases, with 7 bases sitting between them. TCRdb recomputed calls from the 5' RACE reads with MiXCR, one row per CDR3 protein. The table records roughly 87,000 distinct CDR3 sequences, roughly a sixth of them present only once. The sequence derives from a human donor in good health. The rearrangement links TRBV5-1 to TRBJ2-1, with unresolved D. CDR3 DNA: TGCGCCAGCAGCTACCCTAGCTCCTACAATGAGCAGTTCTTC. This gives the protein CASSYPSSYNEQFF. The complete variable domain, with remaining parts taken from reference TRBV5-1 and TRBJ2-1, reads KAGVTQTPRYLIKTRGQQVTLSCSPISGHRSVSWYQQTPGQGLQFLFEYFSETQRNKGNFPGRFSGRQFSNSRSEMNVSTLELGDSALYLCASSYPSSYNEQFFGPGTRLTVL.